The rows below give T cell receptor beta chains drawn from one sample of a study of blood T cell repertoires in COVID-19. The table came from immunoSEQ multiplex PCR; TCRdb's copy has only in-frame clones and leaves some out. Among over 200,000 clones listed, about 89% were seen once. Material for sequencing was peripheral blood. The receptors were gathered from a woman aged 40 to 50 with acute or convalescent COVID-19. CDR3s include the opening cysteine and the closing phenylalanine or tryptophan. A D gene is named only where the DNA matches it firmly. The listing skips clone size in some rows; elsewhere it reads once, few, many or a size class.

>TRBJ2-3|NA|TRBV9|NA
TGTGCCAGCAGCGTCGGATGGGGACTCCGCACAGATACGCAGTATTTT
CASSVGWGLRTDTQYF
>TRBJ1-2|TRBD1|TRBV7-2|NA
TGTGCCAGCAGACCAAGCCGGGACAGTGCCCTCTACACCTTC
CASRPSRDSALYTF
>TRBJ2-5|NA|TRBV3-1/TRBV3-2|NA
TGTGCCAGCAGCCCCACACTTGACTTTACAGAGACCCAGTACTTC
CASSPTLDFTETQYF
>TRBJ1-2|TRBD1|TRBV5-1|NA
TGCGCCAGCAGCTTGGGGGGACAGCTTGGCTACACCTTC
CASSLGGQLGYTF
>TRBJ1-4|TRBD1|TRBV9|NA
TGTGCCAGCAGCGCGACAGGGGTGGATGAAAAACTGTTTTTT
CASSATGVDEKLFF
>TRBJ1-5|TRBD1|TRBV27|NA
TGTGCCAGCAGTTCGACAGGGGAGGGGCAGCCCCAGCATTTT
CASSSTGEGQPQHF
>TRBJ2-5|TRBD2|TRBV24-1|NA
TGTGCCACGTCCGACCCGGGACTAGTATCAGAGACCCAGTACTTC
CATSDPGLVSETQYF
>TRBJ1-1|NA|TRBV24-1|NA
TGTGCCACCAGTGATTCCGGGGGATTCGAAGCTTTCTTT
CATSDSGGFEAFF
>TRBJ1-3|NA|TRBV30|NA
TGTGCCTGGGGCGGAGGGGACTCTGGAAACACCATATATTTT
CAWGGGDSGNTIYF
>TRBJ1-2|NA|TRBV15|NA
TGTGCCACCAGCAGACCCACGGGAGGCTACACCTTC
CATSRPTGGYTF
>TRBJ1-4|NA|TRBV24-1|NA
TGTGCCACCAGTGATTTGAGTTGGAAAGCCGGGCGGGGACGGGATGAAAAACTGTTTTTT
CATSDLSWKAGRGRDEKLFF
>TRBJ2-4|NA|TRBV7-2|NA
TGTGCCAGCAGCTTACTCTTCGCTAGCTTAGCCAAAAACATTCAGTACTTC
CASSLLFASLAKNIQYF
>TRBJ1-6|NA|TRBV7-9|once
TGTGCCAGCAGCTTGATGGGGGGAGATAATTCACCCCTCCACTTT
CASSLMGGDNSPLHF
>TRBJ2-3|TRBD2|TRBV7-9|few
TGTGCCAGCAGCTCAGGGGCTAGCGGGGGATCAGATACGCAGTATTTT
CASSSGASGGSDTQYF
>TRBJ2-2|NA|TRBV6-5|NA
TGTGCCAGCAGTCCCAGGGGTTCCGGGGAGCTGTTTTTT
CASSPRGSGELFF